This T cell receptor (beta chain) stems from a study of blood T cell repertoires in COVID-19. Study context: COVID-19 samples collected from the United States, Italy and Spain covered acute and convalescent phases. PBMCs, B-cell-depleted T cells, or T cells were the source of the cDNA or gDNA that made up the material.

The CDR3 is made up of 11 amino acids. After removal of 5 bases from V and 12 bases from J, the junction contained 5 bases not matched to a gene. Germline CDR1 is SGHTA and CDR2 is FQGNSA. In the source study's methods: Amplification of reference gene primers was used by the study to estimate nucleated cell counts. The assay was immunoSEQ multiplex PCR, and TCRdb's table has in-frame clones only and misses some. V, J and clone size are taken as reported in that table, and D and trimming were inferred from the DNA itself. The sample has 200,000 to 250,000 clones; 87% are singletons. The clonotype was recovered from a woman aged 18-29 years who had recovered from COVID-19. The genes are TRBV7-2 and TRBJ2-7; the match to TRBD2 covers 9 bases. The specimen sequenced was peripheral blood. The CDR3 is CASSLSGRMYF. The CDR3 DNA is TGTGCCAGCAGCCTCAGCGGGAGGATGTACTTC.